This T cell receptor (beta chain) was observed in a study of T cell responses to AZD1222 COVID-19 vaccine. The study, taken as a whole, reports: Along spike, vaccine-associated CD4 TCRs were found throughout, with dominance at 160-218 and 743-854. The donors showed a predominance of white British ancestry and of females, with possible underestimation of clonal diversity. Variant regions that are unmutated are reportedly the target of nearly half of spike-specific TCRs. Only after the peak T cell response were repertoires sampled.

The germline V gene encodes CDR1 MNHEY and CDR2 SVGAGI. V dropped 7 bases and J dropped 7; count of bases not matched to a gene: 5. The CDR3 is made up of 14 amino acids. The repertoire was sequenced with immunoSEQ multiplex PCR; TCRdb's copy has only in-frame clones and lacks some. The sample holds about 210,000 clones, around 94% seen once. Comments on this clone: Its matching antigen is unknown.

The V call is TRBV6-5, the J call TRBJ1-6; the match to TRBD1 covers 9 bases. This sequence was found in an adult who received the MenACWY meningococcal vaccine as a control. The specimen was peripheral blood, collected 28 days after the second dose of the MenACWY control vaccine. The CDR3 DNA reads as TGTGCCAGCATTCCCGGGACAGGGAATTCACCCCTCCACTTT. Its protein product is CASIPGTGNSPLHF.